This T cell receptor beta chain was recorded in a study of CD8+ T cells in alopecia areata. For the study at large: Percent of scalp involved defined treated patients' severity scores. Findings and limits, study-wide: Persistence in scalp and blood during tofacitinib was observed for many expanded lesional clones.

V lost 2 bases, J lost 0 bases, and 10 bases lay in between. The germline CDR1 and CDR2 sequences are GTSNPN and SVGIG (reference sequence). The CDR3 has 14 amino acids. cDNA reverse transcribed from extracted RNA served as the sequencing template. The protocol was immunoSEQ multiplex PCR, while the TCRdb copy is restricted to in-frame clones and leaves out a portion. The sample consists of about 190,000 clones, around 56% of them appearing once. This clone was recorded only once. Antigen unknown. Treatment denoted: oral pan-JAK inhibitor, 5-10 mg twice daily. The sequence came from a human donor with alopecia areata. The J gene is TRBJ2-5, the V gene TRBV30; possible D gene TRBD1, 6 bases. Sequenced here: CD4+ T cells sorted from blood, sampled at week 4, from a patient treated with tofacitinib. The CDR3 reads CAWSTTGYQETQYF. The DNA of the CDR3 is TGTGCCTGGAGTACCACAGGGTACCAAGAGACCCAGTACTTC.